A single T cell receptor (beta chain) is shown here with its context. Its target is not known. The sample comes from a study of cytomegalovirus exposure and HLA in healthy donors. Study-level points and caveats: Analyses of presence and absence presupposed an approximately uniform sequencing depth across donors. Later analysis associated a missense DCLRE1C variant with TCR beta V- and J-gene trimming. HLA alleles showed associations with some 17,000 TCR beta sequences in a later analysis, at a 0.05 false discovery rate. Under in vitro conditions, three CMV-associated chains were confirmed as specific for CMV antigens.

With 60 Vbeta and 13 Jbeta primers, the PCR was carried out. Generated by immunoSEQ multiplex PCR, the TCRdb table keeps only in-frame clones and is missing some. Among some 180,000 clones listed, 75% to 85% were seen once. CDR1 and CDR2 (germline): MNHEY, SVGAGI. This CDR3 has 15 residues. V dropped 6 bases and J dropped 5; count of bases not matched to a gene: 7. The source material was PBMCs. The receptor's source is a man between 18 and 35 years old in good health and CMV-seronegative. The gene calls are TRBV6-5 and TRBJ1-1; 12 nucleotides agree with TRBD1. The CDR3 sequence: CASSRRDRGRTEAFF. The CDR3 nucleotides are TGTGCCAGCAGCCGTCGGGACAGGGGGCGTACTGAAGCTTTCTTT.